Shown below are 32 T cell receptor beta chains from a single sample sequenced in a study of CD8 T cells in Susac syndrome. RNA, at roughly 0.5 to 1 ug, was reverse transcribed with random hexamers. Each CDR3 protein is one row after TCRdb ran MiXCR on the immunoSEQ multiplex PCR reads. This sample yields about 180,000 distinct CDR3 sequences, of which around 96% are seen a single time; less than 0.2% belongs to the top ten. Material: CD8+ T cells from PBMCs. All receptors come from a human donor with multiple sclerosis.

The chain combines TRBV30 with TRBJ2-2; D unresolved. V was cut by 5 bases and J by 1 base, with 5 bases left in between. Germline-derived CDR1 and CDR2 are GTSNPN and SVGIG (reference sequence). The CDR3 totals 12 residues. CDR3 nucleotides: TGTGCCTGGGCGTTGAACACCGGGGAGCTGTTTTTT. Its translation: CAWALNTGELFF.

J is TRBJ2-3 and V is TRBV30; D may correspond to TRBD1 or TRBD2 (6 bases each). V was pared by 5 bases and J by 3 bases, with 9 bases between. This CDR3 is 12 amino acids long. The germline CDR1 and CDR2 sequences are GTSNPN and SVGIG (reference sequence). As DNA, the CDR3 is TGTGCCTGGCAGGGGAGGACAGATACGCAGTATTTT. Its translation is CAWQGRTDTQYF.

The rearrangement joins TRBV12-3 or TRBV12-4 to TRBJ1-2; D call uncertain. The CDR3 is 13 amino acids. V was trimmed by 8 bases and J by 3 bases, leaving 13 bases between them. The CDR3 loop reads CASLLVGDYGYTF. Here the CDR3 DNA reads TGTGCCAGCTTATTAGTAGGAGACTATGGCTACACCTTC.

The J gene is TRBJ2-1, the V gene TRBV19, with unresolved D. CDR3 length equals 14 residues. CDR1 and CDR2 (germline): LNHDA, SQIVND (reference sequence). Between the trimmed V and J ends, which lost 1 base and 5 bases, there was a span of 9 bases. CDR3 residues: CASSIVSWNNEQFF. CDR3 in DNA: TGTGCCAGTAGTATAGTGAGTTGGAACAATGAGCAGTTCTTC.

The CDR3 sequence: CASSVAGQGKEKLFF. The CDR3, as DNA: TGTGCCAGCAGCGTAGCGGGGCAGGGGAAGGAAAAACTGTTTTTT. V gene TRBV9 combines with J gene TRBJ1-4, with D tentatively TRBD1 (6 bases). Trimming took 0 bases from V and 8 from J, leaving 14 bases between them. The V gene's germline CDR1 is SGDLS and CDR2 YYNGEE. The CDR3 has 15 residues. The full variable domain, rest sourced from reference TRBV9 and TRBJ1-4, is DSGVTQTPKHLITATGQRVTLRCSPRSGDLSVYWYQQSLDQGLQFLIQYYNGEERAKGNILERFSAQQFPDLHSELNLSSLELGDSALYFCASSVAGQGKEKLFFGSGTQLSVL.

The rearrangement joins TRBV4-2 to TRBJ2-7; D is unresolved. CDR1 is LGHNA and CDR2 is YNFKEQ in the germline V gene. This CDR3 is 13 amino acids long. Trimming cost V 0 bases and J 2 bases, with 5 bases left between them. The CDR3, as DNA: TGTGCCAGCAGCCAAGATACGGCCTACGAGCAGTACTTC. Protein: CASSQDTAYEQYF.

The rearrangement uses TRBV29-1 and TRBJ2-7, with TRBD2 matching 8 bases. The CDR3 is made up of 11 amino acids. Losses at the gene ends were 5 bases for V and 3 bases for J; bases not matched to a gene: 0. Germline assignment: CDR1 SQVTM and CDR2 ANQGSEA. The CDR3 reads CSVREGYEQYF. CDR3 in DNA: TGCAGCGTTCGGGAGGGCTACGAGCAGTACTTC.

Only one count was recorded for this clonotype. The chain recombines TRBV30 with TRBJ1-1, with D unclear. This CDR3 comprises 11 residues. V shed 8 bases and J shed 8 bases, with 15 bases lying between them. Germline assignment: CDR1 GTSNPN and CDR2 SVGIG (reference sequence). The DNA for the CDR3 is TGTGCCCGGGAGGTCCTAGGAGAAGCTTTCTTT. Its protein product is CAREVLGEAFF.

V and J are TRBV6-5 and TRBJ2-5; D unresolved. The CDR3 contains 12 residues. CDR1 and CDR2 (germline): MNHEY, SVGAGI. Trimming left V 5 bases short and J 9 bases short, with 13 bases between. CDR3 loop: CASSRPSSPQYF. The CDR3 nucleotides are TGTGCCAGCAGTCGCCCCAGCTCCCCCCAGTACTTC.

This clonotype was seen just once. This rearrangement joins TRBV7-2 to TRBJ1-1; 7 bases are shared with TRBD1. The CDR3 has 13 residues. Germline V gene data show CDR1 as SGHTA and CDR2 as FQGNSA. The J segment lost 11 bases and the V segment lost 2 bases, leaving 8 bases of the junction unmatched. CDR3: CASSLSDDREAFF. The DNA of the CDR3 is TGTGCCAGCAGCTTATCGGACGACAGGGAGGCTTTCTTT. The variable domain in full, completed from reference TRBV7-2 and TRBJ1-1, reads GAGVSQSPSNKVTEKGKDVELRCDPISGHTALYWYRQSLGQGLEFLIYFQGNSAPDKSGLPSDRFSAERTGGSVSTLTIQRTQQEDSAVYLCASSLSDDREAFFGQGTRLTVV.

The chain recombines TRBV12-3 or TRBV12-4 with TRBJ2-3, with D unresolved. Deletions cut 2 bases from V and 1 base from J, with 7 bases between. This CDR3 comprises 14 residues. This chain's CDR3 is CASSLLGRTDTQYF. The CDR3 DNA is TGTGCCAGCAGTTTATTAGGTCGCACAGATACGCAGTATTTT.

This chain uses TRBV7-9 with TRBJ2-1, with D perhaps matching TRBD1 (6 bases). Germline lookup yields CDR1 SEHNR and CDR2 FQNEAQ (reference sequence). The V end was cut by 3 bases, the J end by 4 bases, with 13 bases between. The CDR3 runs 15 residues. The chain's CDR3 is CASSFGTRLYNEQFF. For the CDR3, the DNA is TGTGCCAGCAGCTTCGGGACACGCCTTTACAATGAGCAGTTCTTC.

The chain couples TRBV10-2 to TRBJ1-2; D not resolved. CDR3 length: 13 amino acids. Trimming removed 2 bases at V and 3 bases at J, with 7 bases between. CDR1 WSHSY and CDR2 SAAADI come from the germline V gene. In DNA, the CDR3 is TGCGCCAGCAGTGAGGGGTTGCACTATGGCTACACCTTC. It yields the protein CASSEGLHYGYTF.

J is TRBJ1-2 and V is TRBV7-9; 7 bases align to TRBD1. Germline lookup yields CDR1 SEHNR and CDR2 FQNEAQ (reference sequence). The CDR3 extends over 18 amino acids. The V segment lost 5 bases and the J segment 0 bases; nucleotides outside the gene matches: 15. The CDR3 DNA is TGTGCCAGCAGCCCCCATCGTGAGACAGGGAATCCTAACTATGGCTACACCTTC. Translation gives CASSPHRETGNPNYGYTF.

The chain links TRBV15 to TRBJ2-5; perhaps TRBD2 as D (6 bases). Germline V gene sequence: CDR1 LNHNV, CDR2 YYDKDF (reference sequence). CDR3 length equals 15 residues. Trimming stripped 3 bases from V and 2 bases from J, with 13 bases between. CDR3 bases: TGTGCCACCAGCAGGAATCGCGGGAATCAAGAGACCCAGTACTTC. Encoded protein: CATSRNRGNQETQYF.

V and J are TRBV5-6 and TRBJ2-1, with TRBD1 matching over 9 bases. V lost 10 bases, J lost 3 bases, and 14 bases stayed unmatched. The CDR3 covers 16 residues. Germline V gene sequence: CDR1 SGHDT, CDR2 YYEEEE. The CDR3 region is CAYTGGVGANYNEQFF. In DNA form, the CDR3 reads TGTGCCTACACAGGGGGCGTCGGGGCAAACTACAATGAGCAGTTCTTC.

The sample holds one count of this clonotype. This chain uses TRBV7-9 with TRBJ2-1, with no clear D. The germline gives CDR1 SEHNR, CDR2 FQNEAQ (reference sequence). V was pared by 5 bases and J by 8 bases, with 16 bases between. CDR3 length: 14 amino acids. CDR3 coding DNA: TGTGCCAGCAGCCTAAGTACCCTACGTGATGAGCAGTTCTTC. Translating it yields CASSLSTLRDEQFF.

The chain recombines TRBV29-1 with TRBJ1-1, with D perhaps matching TRBD1 (6 bases). The CDR3 consists of 14 residues. Germline values: CDR1 SQVTM, CDR2 ANQGSEA. Trimming stripped 0 bases from V and 4 bases from J, with 12 bases between. CDR3 DNA: TGCAGCGTTGAAGAGAGGTTAGGGGGCACTGAAGCTTTCTTT. This codes for CSVEERLGGTEAFF.

This clonotype was picked up a small number of times. V gene TRBV6-2 or TRBV6-3 combines with J gene TRBJ2-7; 8 nucleotides agree with TRBD1. Per the germline V gene, CDR1 is MNHEY and CDR2 is SVGEGT. The CDR3 contains 13 residues. The V and J ends lost 5 bases and 4 bases, in that order; junction bases with no gene match: 4. This CDR3 reads CASSQDRAYEQYF. CDR3 in DNA: TGTGCCAGCAGTCAGGACAGGGCTTACGAGCAGTACTTC.

This clonotype was detected only a few times. This chain connects TRBV7-9 to TRBJ2-7; D not certain. CDR1 SEHNR and CDR2 FQNEAQ come from the germline V gene (reference sequence). Trimming took 4 bases from V and 4 from J, leaving 8 bases between them. There are 12 residues in the CDR3. CDR3 nucleotide sequence: TGTGCCAGCAGCTCCGCGGATTACGAGCAGTACTTC. Translation: CASSSADYEQYF.

This chain connects TRBV7-2 to TRBJ1-6; D gene ambiguous. Trimming took 1 base from V and 8 from J, leaving 12 bases between them. CDR3 length: 15 amino acids. The germline CDR1 and CDR2 sequences are SGHTA and FQGNSA. CDR3 loop: CASSLVTGLDSPLHF. CDR3 nucleotides: TGTGCCAGCAGCTTAGTCACTGGGTTGGATTCACCCCTCCACTTT.

This sequence joins TRBV7-3 and TRBJ1-1, with a possible D match to TRBD1 (6 bases). The CDR3 is 16 residues long. Trimming removed 5 bases at V and 0 bases at J, with 16 bases between. Germline V lookup: CDR1 SGHTA, CDR2 FQGTGA. DNA of the CDR3: TGTGCCAGCAGCCCTTCGGCCGGGGGCGTGAACACTGAAGCTTTCTTT. Its translation is CASSPSAGGVNTEAFF. The full variable domain, completed using reference TRBV7-3 and TRBJ1-1, is GAGVSQTPSNKVTEKGKYVELRCDPISGHTALYWYRQSLGQGPEFLIYFQGTGAADDSGLPNDRFFAVRPEGSVSTLKIQRTERGDSAVYLCASSPSAGGVNTEAFFGQGTRLTVV.

A single count supports this clonotype. The CDR3 coding sequence is TGTGCCAGCAGTTTGGGACCCGGCGGCGGTGAGCAGTTCTTC. Its protein is CASSLGPGGGEQFF. The chain combines TRBV12-3 or TRBV12-4 with TRBJ2-1; TRBD1 or TRBD2 may be the D gene (5 bases each). Trimming shortened V by 3 bases and J by 9 bases, and 15 bases separated the two germline ends. The CDR3 totals 14 residues.

This clonotype was observed once. The chain carries TRBV3-1 and TRBJ2-5; D is ambiguous. Germline V gives CDR1 LGHDT, CDR2 YNNKEL (reference sequence). V lost 3 bases to trimming and J lost 4 bases, with 21 bases between them. The CDR3 sequence is 17 residues long. The CDR3 loop is CASSHRPTIGLVETQYF. As DNA, the CDR3 is TGTGCCAGCAGCCACCGCCCCACTATTGGATTAGTAGAGACCCAGTACTTC.

The gene calls are TRBV6-5 and TRBJ1-1; no definite D call. V was trimmed by 4 bases and J by 8 bases, leaving 17 bases between them. The germline V gene encodes CDR1 MNHEY and CDR2 SVGAGI. The CDR3 length is 14 residues. The DNA of the CDR3 is TGTGCCAGCAGTTTCTACGCGAAGGGAGAAGAAGCTTTCTTT. Its protein is CASSFYAKGEEAFF.

This chain joins TRBV27 and TRBJ2-1; D is perhaps TRBD1 or TRBD2 (5 bases each). V was shortened by 6 bases and J by 8 bases, with 20 bases between the two germline ends. This CDR3 is built from 15 residues. Per germline, CDR1 MNHEY and CDR2 SMNVEV (reference sequence). CDR3 sequence: CASSWGLPGSDEQFF. The CDR3 region has the DNA TGTGCCAGCAGCTGGGGTTTGCCAGGGAGCGATGAGCAGTTCTTC.

This clonotype has only one observation. The chain carries TRBV29-1 and TRBJ2-1; 7 bases align to TRBD2. The trim removed 7 bases at V and 10 bases at J, leaving 10 bases unmatched. There are 12 residues in the CDR3. Germline V gene sequence: CDR1 SQVTM, CDR2 ANQGSEA. Here the CDR3 DNA reads TGCAGCGCGGCGGGAGCTAATAGAGAGCAGTTCTTC. Its translation is CSAAGANREQFF.

The chain employs TRBV23-1 and TRBJ2-7, with no clear D. TRBV23-1 is known as an ORF, though its function is uncertain. Trimming removed 8 bases from V and 2 bases from J, with 16 bases in between. CDR3 length: 14 amino acids. The CDR3 nucleotides read TGCGCCAGCGTCCGATGGGTTCCGACCTACGAGCAGTACTTC. Its translation is CASVRWVPTYEQYF.

The chain has TRBV9 and TRBJ2-3; maybe TRBD1 (6 bases). The ends were cut back, 3 bases at V and 4 bases at J, with 15 bases in the middle. Per germline, CDR1 SGDLS and CDR2 YYNGEE. The CDR3 totals 15 residues. The CDR3 sequence: CASSDQGRGADTQYF. The CDR3 region has the DNA TGTGCCAGCAGCGATCAGGGGAGAGGTGCAGATACGCAGTATTTT.

A single count supports this clonotype. The chain couples TRBV20-1 to TRBJ2-7; 7 nucleotides line up with TRBD2. Germline CDR1 reads DFQATT; CDR2 reads SNEGSKA (reference sequence). The length of the CDR3 is 14 residues. The ends lost 3 bases at V and 0 bases at J; junction bases unmatched: 5. Written as DNA, the CDR3 is TGCAGTGCTAGTCAGGGAGGGCCCTCCTACGAGCAGTACTTC. This translates into CSASQGGPSYEQYF.

This chain links TRBV29-1 with TRBJ2-1; D gene uncertain. CDR1 is SQVTM and CDR2 is ANQGSEA in the germline V gene. The CDR3 is 12 residues long. The V gene lost 5 bases and the J gene lost 4 bases, with 9 bases spanning the gap. This CDR3 is CSVKTAYNEQFF. The CDR3, as DNA: TGCAGCGTTAAGACGGCTTACAATGAGCAGTTCTTC.

CDR3 protein: CASSWGDYGYTF. The CDR3 DNA reads as TGCGCCAGCAGCTGGGGAGACTATGGCTACACCTTC. This rearrangement joins TRBV5-1 to TRBJ1-2; D call uncertain. CDR1 and CDR2 from the germline V gene are SGHRS and YFSETQ. There are 12 residues in the CDR3. V dropped 3 bases and J dropped 3 bases, with 6 bases sitting between them.